This T cell receptor beta chain was identified in a study of CD8 T cells in Susac syndrome. The CDR3 length is 14 residues. Germline V gives CDR1 GTSNPN, CDR2 SVGIG (reference sequence). Losses at the gene ends were 3 bases for V and 7 bases for J; bases not matched to a gene: 9. An amount of RNA that ranged from roughly 0.5 to 1 ug was reverse transcribed with random hexamers. Using its own MiXCR run on the immunoSEQ multiplex PCR reads, TCRdb lists one record per CDR3 protein. The sample yields hundreds of thousands of distinct CDR3 sequences, approximately 92% seen once. This chain links TRBV30 with TRBJ2-5, with 9 bases aligning to TRBD2. The sequenced sample consisted of CD4+ T cells from PBMCs. The source is a human donor with multiple sclerosis. The DNA of the CDR3 is TGTGCCTGGAGAGGTAGCGGGGGCCCGCCGACCCAGTACTTC. It yields the protein CAWRGSGGPPTQYF.